This TCR beta chain stems from a study of blood T cell repertoires in COVID-19. Overall study: Sites across the United States, Italy and Spain contributed samples from acute and convalescent COVID-19. PBMCs, B-cell-depleted T cells, or T cells provided the cDNA or gDNA that made up the material.

Method: immunoSEQ multiplex PCR; TCRdb's copy keeps in-frame clones and lacks some. The sample includes about 100,000 clones, approximately 85% seen only once; the top ten take 2.4%. Trimming at V came to 3 bases and at J to 0 bases, leaving 7 bases not matched to a gene. Germline V CDR1 and CDR2: SGHRS, YFSETQ. The length of the CDR3 is 17 residues. The clonotype originates from a human donor in a cohort sampled during active COVID-19. The V gene is TRBV5-1, the J gene TRBJ1-1, with TRBD1 matching 11 bases. Sample: peripheral blood. CDR3 in amino acids: CASSSWTGGVMNTEAFF. In nucleotides, the CDR3 is TGCGCCAGCAGCTCTTGGACAGGGGGCGTCATGAACACTGAAGCTTTCTTT. Together with reference TRBV5-1 and TRBJ1-1, the CDR3 gives the full variable domain: KAGVTQTPRYLIKTRGQQVTLSCSPISGHRSVSWYQQTPGQGLQFLFEYFSETQRNKGNFPGRFSGRQFSNSRSEMNVSTLELGDSALYLCASSSWTGGVMNTEAFFGQGTRLTVV.